The 11 T cell receptor beta chains below all came from one sample that was sequenced in a study of T cells expressing NK-cell markers. Following a re-call of the 5' RACE reads, TCRdb has one entry per CDR3 protein and lacks DNA. The specimen's table records 550,000 or so distinct CDR3 sequences. The sequencing sample was made of blood T cells: a sorted CD56 or NKG2C T cell subset, CD4+ or CD8+ T cells, or bulk PBMC T cells (not recorded which). The source of these receptors is a man between 18 and 35 years old in good health.

This chain uses TRBV6-5 with TRBJ2-7; TCRdb's D call of TRBD2 is untestable without DNA. There are 18 residues in the CDR3. Germline V gene lookup returns CDR1 MNHEY and CDR2 SVGAGI. This CDR3 is CASSSRGALRGANYEQYF.

CDR3 sequence reads: CASSSGAGGRETQYF. V is TRBV11-2 and J is TRBJ2-5; TCRdb indicates TRBD2, and absent DNA this call remains unverified. Germline values: CDR1 SGHAT, CDR2 FQNNGV. The CDR3 has 15 residues.

This rearrangement joins TRBV19 to TRBJ2-2; the TCRdb call, TRBD2, lacks DNA for checking. The CDR3 spans 15 residues. Germline V CDR1 and CDR2: LNHDA, SQIVND (reference sequence). The CDR3 reads CASSILAGAGGELFF. The entire variable domain, with the rest obtained from reference TRBV19 and TRBJ2-2, is as follows: DGGITQSPKYLFRKEGQNVTLSCEQNLNHDAMYWYRQDPGQGLRLIYYSQIVNDFQKGDIAEGYSVSREKKESFPLTVTSAQKNPTAFYLCASSILAGAGGELFFGEGSRLTVL.

The chain links TRBV11-2 to TRBJ2-5; the D gene TCRdb calls, TRBD2, cannot be checked with no DNA. The CDR3 is 14 residues long. Per germline, CDR1 SGHAT and CDR2 FQNNGV. CDR3 sequence reads: CASSRASGSTAQYF. Drawing the rest from reference TRBV11-2 and TRBJ2-5, the complete variable domain is EAGVAQSPRYKIIEKRQSVAFWCNPISGHATLYWYQQILGQGPKLLIQFQNNGVVDDSQLPKDRFSAERLKGVDSTLKIQPAKLEDSAVYLCASSRASGSTAQYFGPGTRLLVL.

This rearrangement joins TRBV10-3 to TRBJ2-1; TCRdb lists TRBD2, though no DNA is available to test this call. This CDR3 spans 17 amino acids. Germline lookup yields CDR1 ENHRY and CDR2 SYGVKD. This CDR3 is CAISEFPPSGQYNEQFF.

The chain combines TRBV7-3 with TRBJ2-5; there is no DNA to check the TCRdb D call of TRBD1. Germline V lookup: CDR1 SGHTA, CDR2 FQGTGA. CDR3 length: 13 residues. CDR3 in amino acids: CASSPDRGKTQYF.

This chain uses TRBV20-1 with TRBJ1-1; the TCRdb D gene call, TRBD1, has no DNA to confirm it. Looked up from germline, CDR1 is DFQATT and CDR2 is SNEGSKA (reference sequence). The length of the CDR3 is 15 residues. The CDR3 loop is CSAPGWGDMNTEAFF.

The chain combines TRBV2 with TRBJ2-5. The germline gives CDR1 SNHLY, CDR2 FYNNEI. The CDR3 contains 15 residues. The chain's CDR3 is CASTKSQFSQETQYF.

This sequence joins TRBV12-3 or TRBV12-4 and TRBJ2-3; the TCRdb D gene call, TRBD1, has no DNA to confirm it. This CDR3 is built from 15 residues. The CDR3 region is CASSPGIIASDTQYF.

CDR3 in amino acids: CAAAAGSNQPQHF. The J gene is TRBJ1-5, the V gene TRBV24-1. The CDR3 has 13 amino acids. Germline CDR1 reads KGHDR; CDR2 reads SFDVKD.

The J gene is TRBJ1-2, the V gene TRBV4-3; checking the TCRdb D call of TRBD1 is not possible without DNA. There are 15 residues in the CDR3. Germline CDR1 and CDR2: LGHNA and YSLEER. The CDR3 is CASSQQGAGNYGYTF.